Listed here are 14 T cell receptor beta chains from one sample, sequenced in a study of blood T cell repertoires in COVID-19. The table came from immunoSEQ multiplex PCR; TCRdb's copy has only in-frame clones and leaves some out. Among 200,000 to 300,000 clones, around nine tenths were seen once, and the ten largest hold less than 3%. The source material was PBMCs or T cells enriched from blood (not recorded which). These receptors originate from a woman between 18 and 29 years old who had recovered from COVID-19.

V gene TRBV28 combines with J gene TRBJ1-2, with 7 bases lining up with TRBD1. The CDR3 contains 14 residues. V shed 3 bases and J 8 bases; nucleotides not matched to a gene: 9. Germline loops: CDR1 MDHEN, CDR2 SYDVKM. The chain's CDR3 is CASSLSTGVWGYTF. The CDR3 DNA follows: TGTGCCAGCAGTTTGTCTACAGGGGTGTGGGGCTACACCTTC.

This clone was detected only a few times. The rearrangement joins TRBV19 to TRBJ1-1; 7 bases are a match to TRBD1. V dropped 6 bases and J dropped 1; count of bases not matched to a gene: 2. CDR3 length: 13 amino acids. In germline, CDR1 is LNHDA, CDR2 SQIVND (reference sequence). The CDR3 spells CASRNRGNTEAFF. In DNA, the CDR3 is TGTGCCAGTAGGAACAGGGGGAACACTGAAGCTTTCTTT. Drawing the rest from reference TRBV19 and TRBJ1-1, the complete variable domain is DGGITQSPKYLFRKEGQNVTLSCEQNLNHDAMYWYRQDPGQGLRLIYYSQIVNDFQKGDIAEGYSVSREKKESFPLTVTSAQKNPTAFYLCASRNRGNTEAFFGQGTRLTVV.

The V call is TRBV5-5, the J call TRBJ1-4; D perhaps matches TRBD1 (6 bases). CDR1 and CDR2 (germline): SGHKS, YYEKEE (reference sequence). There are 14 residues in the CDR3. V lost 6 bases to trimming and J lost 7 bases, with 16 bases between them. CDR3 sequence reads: CASTTGRAFEKLFF. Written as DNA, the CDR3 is TGTGCCAGCACCACAGGGAGAGCGTTTGAAAAACTGTTTTTT.

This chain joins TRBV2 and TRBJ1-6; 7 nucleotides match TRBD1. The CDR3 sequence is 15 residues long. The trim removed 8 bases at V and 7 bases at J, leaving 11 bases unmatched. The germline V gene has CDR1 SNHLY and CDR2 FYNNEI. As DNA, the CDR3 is TGTGCCAGCCAGGGGGATTTCGGTGGGAATTCACCCCTCCACTTT. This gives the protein CASQGDFGGNSPLHF.

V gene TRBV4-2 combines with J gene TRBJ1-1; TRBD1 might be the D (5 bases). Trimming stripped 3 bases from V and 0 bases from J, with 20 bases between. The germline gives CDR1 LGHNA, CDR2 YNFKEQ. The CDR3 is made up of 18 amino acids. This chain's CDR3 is CASSHDPAGRGVNTEAFF. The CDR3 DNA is TGTGCCAGCAGCCATGACCCCGCGGGACGAGGAGTGAACACTGAAGCTTTCTTT.

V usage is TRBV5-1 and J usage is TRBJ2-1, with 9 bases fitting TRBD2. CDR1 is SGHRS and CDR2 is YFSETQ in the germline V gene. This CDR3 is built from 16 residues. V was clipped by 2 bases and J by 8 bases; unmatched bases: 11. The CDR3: CASSFVRASGEHEQFF. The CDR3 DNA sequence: TGCGCCAGCAGCTTCGTGCGCGCTAGCGGGGAGCATGAGCAGTTCTTC.

The chain's CDR3 is CATKTGSYSGNTIYF. CDR3 sequence (DNA): TGTGCCACCAAAACAGGCTCCTACTCTGGAAACACCATATATTTT. The chain employs TRBV15 and TRBJ1-3; maybe TRBD1 (5 bases). This CDR3 spans 15 amino acids. Germline CDR1 and CDR2: LNHNV and YYDKDF (reference sequence). Trimming took 7 bases from V and 0 from J, leaving 13 bases between them.

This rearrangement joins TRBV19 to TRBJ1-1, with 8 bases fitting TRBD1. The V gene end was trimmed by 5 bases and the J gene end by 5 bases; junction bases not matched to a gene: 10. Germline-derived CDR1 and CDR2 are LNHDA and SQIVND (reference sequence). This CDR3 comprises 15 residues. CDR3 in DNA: TGTGCCAGTAGTGACCCAGGGGGCATACGGACTGAAGCTTTCTTT. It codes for CASSDPGGIRTEAFF.

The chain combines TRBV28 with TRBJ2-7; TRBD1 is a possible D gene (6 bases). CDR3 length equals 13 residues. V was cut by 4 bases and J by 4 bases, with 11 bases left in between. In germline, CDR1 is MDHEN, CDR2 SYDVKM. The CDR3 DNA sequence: TGTGCCAGCAGTTCGGACAGCCAGTACGAGCAGTACTTC. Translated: CASSSDSQYEQYF.

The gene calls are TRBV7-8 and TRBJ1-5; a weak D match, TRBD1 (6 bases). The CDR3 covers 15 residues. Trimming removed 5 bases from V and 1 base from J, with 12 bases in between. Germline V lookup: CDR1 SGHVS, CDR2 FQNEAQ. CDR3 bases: TGTGCCAGCAGCCCAGGGAGGGGGAGCAATCAGCCCCAGCATTTT. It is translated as CASSPGRGSNQPQHF.

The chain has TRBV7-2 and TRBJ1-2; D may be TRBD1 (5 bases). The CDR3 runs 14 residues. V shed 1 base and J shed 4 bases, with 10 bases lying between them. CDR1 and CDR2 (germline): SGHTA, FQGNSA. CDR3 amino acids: CASSLEVTAYGYTF. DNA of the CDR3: TGTGCCAGCAGCTTAGAGGTGACAGCCTATGGCTACACCTTC.

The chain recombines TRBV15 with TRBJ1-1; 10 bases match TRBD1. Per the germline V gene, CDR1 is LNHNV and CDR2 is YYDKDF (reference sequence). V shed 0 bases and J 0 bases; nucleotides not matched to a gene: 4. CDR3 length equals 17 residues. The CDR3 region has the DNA TGTGCCACCAGCAGAGACGACAGGGGGCGTGTGAACACTGAAGCTTTCTTT. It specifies CATSRDDRGRVNTEAFF.

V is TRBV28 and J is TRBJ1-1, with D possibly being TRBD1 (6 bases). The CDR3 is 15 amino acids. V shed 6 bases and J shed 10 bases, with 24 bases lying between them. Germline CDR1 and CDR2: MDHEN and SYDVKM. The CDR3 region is CASSLRGSSLSGAFF. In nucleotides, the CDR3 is TGTGCCAGCAGCCTCAGGGGCAGTTCGCTATCGGGAGCTTTCTTT.

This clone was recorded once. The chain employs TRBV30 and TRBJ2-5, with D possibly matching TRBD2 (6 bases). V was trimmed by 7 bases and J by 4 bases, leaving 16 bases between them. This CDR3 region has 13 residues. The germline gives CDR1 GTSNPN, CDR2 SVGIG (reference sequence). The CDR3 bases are TGTGCCTTAACATTGGGGGGAGGAGAGACCCAGTACTTC. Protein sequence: CALTLGGGETQYF.